One and the same sample provided the 25 T cell receptor beta chains below, sequenced in a study of shared clonotypes between healthy human individuals (dated by TCRdb to 2019 to 2021). Library preparation used the immunoSEQ multiplex PCR assay. The clones in this table, taken by TCRdb from immuneACCESS, are in-frame only. Not every clone is retained; where verified, under half of the shortfall comes from an unresolved V gene, and the cause of the rest is unknown. This sample holds about 1 million clones; more than 65% were observed only once. About 1.5% of the sample belongs to the ten largest clones. Sequencing was done on a sample of memory CD4+ T cells sorted from blood. The intended sense of this specimen's cell subset or site label: CD45RA-negative fraction. These receptor sequences come from a man aged 18-30 years in good health.

The chain couples TRBV6-6 to TRBJ2-7; tentative D call: TRBD2 (7 bases). The CDR3 extends over 15 amino acids. The V gene lost 0 bases and the J gene lost 6 bases, with 15 bases spanning the gap. CDR1 is MNHNY and CDR2 is SVGAGI in the germline V gene (reference sequence). CDR3 region: CASSYSRPGEGEQYF. The DNA of the CDR3 is TGTGCCAGCAGTTACTCGAGGCCAGGGGAGGGCGAGCAGTACTTC.

The chain couples TRBV10-3 to TRBJ2-7, with D possibly matching TRBD2 (6 bases). V was clipped by 2 bases and J by 9 bases, with 20 bases between them. CDR1 is ENHRY, CDR2 SYGVKD, per germline. The CDR3 is 15 amino acids. Here the CDR3 DNA reads TGTGCCATCAGTGAGCCGGAGGGGACTGCTAGTAGGCAGTACTTC. Its protein is CAISEPEGTASRQYF.

CDR3 protein: CASSLLRLAGDETGELFF. The CDR3 nucleotides are TGCGCCAGCAGCTTGCTCCGACTAGCGGGAGATGAGACCGGGGAGCTGTTTTTT. The chain employs TRBV5-1 and TRBJ2-2; TRBD2 aligns across 12 bases. The CDR3 consists of 18 residues. Germline V CDR1 and CDR2: SGHRS, YFSETQ. With V trimmed by 1 base and J by 5 bases, 9 bases remained unmatched. The full variable domain, with the rest looked up from reference TRBV5-1 and TRBJ2-2, is KAGVTQTPRYLIKTRGQQVTLSCSPISGHRSVSWYQQTPGQGLQFLFEYFSETQRNKGNFPGRFSGRQFSNSRSEMNVSTLELGDSALYLCASSLLRLAGDETGELFFGEGSRLTVL.

There are many counts of this clone. The chain joins TRBV5-4 to TRBJ1-2; D is possibly TRBD1 (6 bases). The CDR3 length is 13 residues. The V end was cut by 2 bases, the J end by 3 bases, with 8 bases between. Germline V gives CDR1 SGHNT, CDR2 YYREEE (reference sequence). The CDR3 DNA follows: TGTGCCAGCAGCTTTAGGACAGACTATGGCTACACCTTC. It codes for CASSFRTDYGYTF.

CDR3 loop: CAISESTGEETQYF. CDR3 DNA sequence: TGTGCCATCAGTGAGTCTACGGGGGAAGAGACCCAGTACTTC. The chain recombines TRBV10-3 with TRBJ2-5, with a tentative D call TRBD2 (6 bases). The ends were cut back, 0 bases at V and 3 bases at J, with 8 bases in the middle. The germline gives CDR1 ENHRY, CDR2 SYGVKD. The CDR3 totals 14 residues.

The chain combines TRBV5-1 with TRBJ2-6; unclear D gene. V was shortened by 0 bases and J by 4 bases, with 11 bases between the two germline ends. Germline V gene data show CDR1 as SGHRS and CDR2 as YFSETQ. This CDR3 has 16 amino acids. Written as DNA, the CDR3 is TGCGCCAGCAGCTTGGATGGGAACCAGGGGGCCAACGTCCTGACTTTC. Protein sequence: CASSLDGNQGANVLTF. The entire variable domain, with the rest obtained from reference TRBV5-1 and TRBJ2-6, is as follows: KAGVTQTPRYLIKTRGQQVTLSCSPISGHRSVSWYQQTPGQGLQFLFEYFSETQRNKGNFPGRFSGRQFSNSRSEMNVSTLELGDSALYLCASSLDGNQGANVLTFGAGSRLTVL.

In DNA form, the CDR3 reads TGTGCCAGCAGCTTAAGCAGGGATAATTCACCCCTCCACTTT. Protein product: CASSLSRDNSPLHF. This chain links TRBV7-3 with TRBJ1-6; D possibly corresponds to TRBD1 (5 bases). Germline CDR1 is SGHTA and CDR2 is FQGTGA. Trimming shortened V by 1 base and J by 5 bases, and 6 bases separated the two germline ends. The CDR3 consists of 14 residues.

This sequence joins TRBV5-1 and TRBJ2-1, with 7 bases identical to TRBD1. Trimming removed 4 bases from V and 6 bases from J; junction bases left unmatched: 7. Germline-derived CDR1 and CDR2 are SGHRS and YFSETQ. This CDR3 comprises 14 residues. CDR3 in DNA: TGCGCCAGCAGCCCAAGGACAGGACCCAATGAGCAGTTCTTC. Protein: CASSPRTGPNEQFF.

This clone has just a few counts. The rearrangement links TRBV7-2 to TRBJ2-5; D may match TRBD1 or TRBD2 (5 bases each). The CDR3 runs 14 residues. Per germline, CDR1 SGHTA and CDR2 FQGNSA. V shed 4 bases and J shed 4 bases, with 13 bases lying between them. The CDR3: CASSWGRSLETQYF. Written as DNA, the CDR3 is TGTGCCAGCAGCTGGGGACGGTCCCTAGAGACCCAGTACTTC.

The chain recombines TRBV5-4 with TRBJ1-1; D call uncertain. The ends were cut back, 1 base at V and 3 bases at J, with 10 bases in the middle. The CDR3 consists of 14 residues. Germline V gene sequence: CDR1 SGHNT, CDR2 YYREEE (reference sequence). The CDR3 region has the DNA TGTGCCAGCAGCTTGCGGGCGTCGGACACTGAAGCTTTCTTT. This sequence encodes CASSLRASDTEAFF.

The V gene is TRBV29-1, the J gene TRBJ2-5, with 12 bases that match TRBD1. The CDR3 contains 15 residues. Germline V lookup: CDR1 SQVTM, CDR2 ANQGSEA. Germline trimming cut 3 bases from V and 5 bases from J; bases unmatched to any gene: 7. The CDR3 protein is CSVDYGTGGPETQYF. For the CDR3, the DNA is TGCAGCGTTGATTATGGGACAGGGGGCCCCGAGACCCAGTACTTC.

The gene calls are TRBV7-6 and TRBJ2-1, with D maybe TRBD2 (7 bases). The CDR3 spans 15 residues. CDR1 SGHVS and CDR2 FNYEAQ come from the germline V gene. With 10 bases removed from V and 0 bases from J, the gap between germline ends came to 16 bases. CDR3 region: CATSQGGASYNEQFF. The CDR3 nucleotides are TGTGCCACGTCGCAAGGGGGGGCCTCCTACAATGAGCAGTTCTTC.

The chain couples TRBV19 to TRBJ2-2; possible D gene TRBD1, 5 bases. The CDR3 consists of 17 residues. Germline lookup yields CDR1 LNHDA and CDR2 SQIVND (reference sequence). Trimming removed 2 bases from V and 0 bases from J, with 13 bases in between. CDR3 sequence reads: CASSIQQGSSNTGELFF. CDR3 nucleotides: TGTGCCAGTAGTATACAGCAGGGTTCCTCGAACACCGGGGAGCTGTTTTTT.

This chain joins TRBV5-6 and TRBJ1-4, with D possibly TRBD1 on 6 matching bases. This CDR3 comprises 15 residues. Germline loops: CDR1 SGHDT, CDR2 YYEEEE. Trimming shortened V by 3 bases and J by 7 bases, and 16 bases separated the two germline ends. The CDR3 here is CASSSKRGAGEKLFF. DNA of the CDR3: TGTGCCAGCAGCTCAAAGAGGGGGGCTGGTGAAAAACTGTTTTTT.

This clone was recorded once. The chain uses TRBV5-1 and TRBJ1-3; D remains unclear. This CDR3 is built from 13 residues. The V gene lost 1 base and the J gene lost 0 bases, with 2 bases spanning the gap. Germline CDR1 SGHRS, CDR2 YFSETQ. DNA of the CDR3: TGCGCCAGCAGCTTGTTCTCTGGAAACACCATATATTTT. Amino acid sequence: CASSLFSGNTIYF.

The chain recombines TRBV15 with TRBJ1-3, with D possibly TRBD1 on 6 matching bases. The CDR3 is 17 amino acids. Trimming took 0 bases from V and 0 from J, leaving 12 bases between them. Germline assignment: CDR1 LNHNV and CDR2 YYDKDF (reference sequence). The CDR3 region has the DNA TGTGCCACCAGCAGAGATGGGACATGGTACTCTGGAAACACCATATATTTT. Residues: CATSRDGTWYSGNTIYF.

The chain recombines TRBV5-6 with TRBJ2-7; the D is unclear. CDR1 and CDR2 (germline): SGHDT, YYEEEE. V lost 1 base and J 6 bases, leaving 11 bases between the germline ends. This CDR3 contains 13 residues. CDR3 sequence reads: CASSLFVGSEQYF. CDR3 nucleotide sequence: TGTGCCAGCAGCTTGTTCGTGGGGTCCGAGCAGTACTTC.

V usage is TRBV28 and J usage is TRBJ2-7; D gene ambiguous. Germline V gene lookup returns CDR1 MDHEN and CDR2 SYDVKM. The V end was cut by 3 bases, the J end by 2 bases, with 14 bases between. The CDR3 consists of 15 residues. The CDR3 reads CASSFLGRSAYEQYF. The DNA for the CDR3 is TGTGCCAGCAGTTTTCTAGGCAGGTCAGCCTACGAGCAGTACTTC.

V usage is TRBV11-2 and J usage is TRBJ2-7; D tentatively reads TRBD1 or TRBD2 (6 bases each). The germline gives CDR1 SGHAT, CDR2 FQNNGV. The CDR3 runs 15 residues. Trimming pared 7 bases from V and 2 bases from J, leaving 18 bases between. This CDR3 is CASTKTGGAPYEQYF. CDR3 DNA: TGTGCCAGCACCAAAACCGGGGGCGCTCCCTACGAGCAGTACTTC.

This clone appeared once. The CDR3 spells CASSFGGAYGYTF. CDR3 nucleotides: TGTGCCAGCAGCTTCGGGGGGGCCTATGGCTACACCTTC. The chain carries TRBV7-2 and TRBJ1-2; possible D gene TRBD1, 6 bases. V gave up 3 bases and J gave up 4 bases, with 9 bases separating them. The CDR3 has 13 residues. Germline V lookup: CDR1 SGHTA, CDR2 FQGNSA.

This clone came up a few times. The chain uses TRBV6-5 and TRBJ2-2; 9 bases are shared with TRBD2. The junction had 6 bases not matched to a gene; V was cut back by 6 bases and J by 7 bases. This CDR3 contains 14 residues. The germline V gene encodes CDR1 MNHEY and CDR2 SVGAGI. CDR3 loop: CASRRELAGGELFF. CDR3 nucleotide sequence: TGTGCCAGCAGACGAGAACTAGCGGGCGGGGAGCTGTTTTTT.

The CDR3 is CASSQASLAYEQYF. The CDR3 nucleotides read TGTGCCAGCAGCCAAGCCAGCCTCGCATACGAGCAGTACTTC. The genes are TRBV4-2 and TRBJ2-7; D uncertain. The CDR3 consists of 14 residues. Germline V gene data show CDR1 as LGHNA and CDR2 as YNFKEQ. V gave up 1 base and J gave up 4 bases, with 11 bases separating them.

The chain recombines TRBV2 with TRBJ1-2; 7 bases map to TRBD1. J was trimmed by 4 bases and V by 6 bases; bases with no gene match: 5. Per the germline V gene, CDR1 is SNHLY and CDR2 is FYNNEI. This CDR3 region has 13 residues. The CDR3 loop is CASRATGIYGYTF. The CDR3 coding sequence is TGTGCCAGCAGGGCGACAGGGATCTATGGCTACACCTTC. The whole variable domain, remainder taken from reference TRBV2 and TRBJ1-2, is EPEVTQTPSHQVTQMGQEVILRCVPISNHLYFYWYRQILGQKVEFLVSFYNNEISEKSEIFDDQFSVERPDGSNFTLKIRSTKLEDSAMYFCASRATGIYGYTFGSGTRLTVV.

This rearrangement joins TRBV7-2 to TRBJ2-1, with D uncertain. V was pared by 5 bases and J by 8 bases, with 16 bases between. Germline-derived CDR1 and CDR2 are SGHTA and FQGNSA. This CDR3 region has 14 residues. CDR3 sequence: CASSPGLGRDEQFF. CDR3 nucleotides: TGTGCCAGCAGCCCCGGCCTCGGTCGGGATGAGCAGTTCTTC.

This chain uses TRBV28 with TRBJ1-5; TRBD1 matches at 9 bases. This CDR3 comprises 16 residues. J was trimmed by 3 bases and V by 2 bases; bases with no gene match: 5. CDR1 MDHEN and CDR2 SYDVKM come from the germline V gene. CDR3 in amino acids: CASSLSWTGANQPQHF. The DNA for the CDR3 is TGTGCCAGCAGTTTAAGCTGGACAGGGGCCAATCAGCCCCAGCATTTT.